Below are 21 T cell receptor beta chains sequenced from a single sample in a study of metastatic and nonmetastatic thyroid tumors. Ahead of thyroid surgery, no patient had received treatment of any kind. MiXCR re-clonotyped the PCR reads for TCRdb. The sample carries under 100,000 clones, 8% to 9.5% recorded once. The sample was blood. The source of these receptors is a female donor with papillary thyroid cancer or a benign thyroid nodule (not recorded which). Some clones in this sample may be carry-over from other donors' samples.

This clone was counted a few times. It may be a read error: a sequence one base away is much more abundant. The V and J genes are TRBV12-3 or TRBV12-4 and TRBJ2-3; possible D gene TRBD2, 6 bases. This CDR3 region has 15 residues. The CDR3 loop is CASSFRAGYTDTRYF. CDR3 coding DNA: TGTGCCAGCAGTTTCAGAGCGGGTTACACAGATACGCGGTATTTT.

Comments on this clone: A much larger clonotype is one base distant, so this may be a read error. This chain uses TRBV7-6 with TRBJ1-5, with D possibly matching TRBD1 (6 bases). V lost 5 bases, J lost 10 bases, and 15 bases lay in between. Per germline, CDR1 SGHVS and CDR2 FNYEAQ. This CDR3 region has 13 residues. The CDR3 reads CASSPQEGHPQHF. CDR3 nucleotides: TGTGCCAGCAGCCCTCAGGAGGGACATCCCCAGCATTTT.

The chain joins TRBV30 to TRBJ1-2; 7 bases are a match to TRBD1. This CDR3 contains 12 residues. J gave up 6 bases and V 0 bases, and 1 base lay outside the gene matches. Germline CDR1 GTSNPN, CDR2 SVGIG (reference sequence). This chain's CDR3 is CAWSVGGHGYTF. DNA for the CDR3: TGTGCCTGGAGTGTAGGGGGCCATGGCTACACCTTC.

Ten or more counts support this clone. The CDR3 DNA reads TGTGCCAGCGAGTCACCTGGCCGACCTAACTATGGCTACACCTTC. The encoded protein is CASESPGRPNYGYTF. The chain couples TRBV2 to TRBJ1-2; D is ambiguous. The CDR3 has 15 residues. The V gene's germline CDR1 is SNHLY and CDR2 FYNNEI. Trimming removed 8 bases from V and 0 bases from J, with 16 bases in between.

This clone was seen repeatedly, ten times or more. The sample carries other DNA sequences with the same CDR3. This chain uses TRBV3-1 with TRBJ1-5, with a possible D match to TRBD1 (5 bases). There are 14 residues in the CDR3. V lost 4 bases and J 7 bases, leaving 14 bases between the germline ends. Germline CDR1 is LGHDT and CDR2 is YNNKEL (reference sequence). The DNA for the CDR3 is TGTGCCAGCAGCCGGACGGGGGGAGGACAGCCCCAGCATTTT. It encodes CASSRTGGGQPQHF.

The chain joins TRBV30 to TRBJ1-6, with a weak D call TRBD1 (5 bases). Germline V gene lookup returns CDR1 GTSNPN and CDR2 SVGIG (reference sequence). V lost 1 base and J lost 10, with 11 bases in between. This CDR3 is built from 13 residues. For the CDR3, the DNA is TGTGCCTGGAGTGGACAGCGAGCCTCACCCCTCCACTTT. It specifies CAWSGQRASPLHF.

This clone was recorded many times. The chain carries TRBV24-1 and TRBJ2-3; D perhaps matches TRBD1 (7 bases). V lost 5 bases and J 6 bases, leaving 20 bases between the germline ends. The CDR3 length is 16 residues. Germline CDR1 and CDR2: KGHDR and SFDVKD. For the CDR3, the DNA is TGTGCCACCAGTGGGCGGAGCAGGGGGGCCGCGGATACGCAGTATTTT. Amino acids: CATSGRSRGAADTQYF.

The chain combines TRBV28 with TRBJ1-2; D is unresolved. The CDR3 is made up of 11 amino acids. CDR1 is MDHEN and CDR2 is SYDVKM in the germline V gene. V lost 7 bases to trimming and J lost 2 bases, with 5 bases between them. The CDR3 DNA reads as TGTGCCAGCAAAATAAACTATGGCTACACCTTC. Its protein is CASKINYGYTF.

This clone has a count of ten or more. The gene calls are TRBV6-1 and TRBJ1-1; D is possibly TRBD1 (6 bases). Per the germline V gene, CDR1 is MNHNS and CDR2 is SASEGT. The CDR3 sequence is 12 residues long. The germline V and J ends were trimmed by 6 bases and 1 base, with 6 bases remaining between them. The CDR3 sequence: CASSRGNTEAFF. The CDR3 DNA follows: TGTGCCAGCAGCAGGGGGAACACTGAAGCTTTCTTT.

This clone was seen ten or more times. The genes are TRBV3-1 and TRBJ2-1; D tentatively fits TRBD1 or TRBD2 (5 bases each). The V and J ends lost 3 bases and 14 bases respectively, with 8 bases between them. This CDR3 spans 10 amino acids. Germline values: CDR1 LGHDT, CDR2 YNNKEL (reference sequence). The CDR3 bases are TGTGCCAGCAGCCAGGGGGTTGAGTTCTTC. Protein product: CASSQGVEFF.

This clone was counted many times. The chain uses TRBV20-1 and TRBJ1-1; D is ambiguous. The V gene lost 0 bases and the J gene lost 3 bases, with 8 bases spanning the gap. This CDR3 is built from 13 residues. In germline, CDR1 is DFQATT, CDR2 SNEGSKA (reference sequence). CDR3 sequence reads: CSARDARDTEAFF. The CDR3 region has the DNA TGCAGTGCTAGAGATGCCCGGGACACTGAAGCTTTCTTT.

The sample holds many counts of this clone. This may stem from a read error, because a much larger clone lies one nucleotide away. Other DNA sequences in this specimen translate into the identical CDR3. The rearrangement links TRBV6-4 to TRBJ2-3, with 11 nucleotides matching TRBD2. Germline V lookup: CDR1 MRHNA, CDR2 SNTAGT. The V segment lost 0 bases and the J segment 6 bases; nucleotides outside the gene matches: 2. The CDR3 length is 15 residues. Here the CDR3 DNA reads TGTGCCAGCAGTGACTCTAGCGGGGGGGCCGATACGCAGTATTTT. This translates into CASSDSSGGADTQYF.

About this clone itself: No conserved phenylalanine or tryptophan ends this CDR3, so it is likely a read error. The chain has TRBV3-1 and TRBJ1-2; D is unresolved. Germline CDR1 and CDR2: LGHDT and YNNKEL (reference sequence). V lost 4 bases and J lost 4, with 16 bases in between. The CDR3 covers 15 residues. The DNA of the CDR3 is TGTGCCAGCAGCCCCGACCTGAGGCTCAGCTATGGCTACACCTCC. This encodes CASSPDLRLSYGYTS.

The chain links TRBV20-1 to TRBJ2-1; D perhaps matches TRBD2 (5 bases). This CDR3 has 14 residues. The V end was cut by 3 bases, the J end by 5 bases, with 14 bases between. Germline V gene lookup returns CDR1 DFQATT and CDR2 SNEGSKA (reference sequence). The CDR3 DNA reads as TGCAGTGCTAGCGCCGGACTCGTAAACAATGAGCAGTTCTTC. Protein product: CSASAGLVNNEQFF.

This clone occurred many times. CDR3 nucleotides: TGCAGTGCTAGAAGGACGGACTATGGCTACACCTTC. It is translated as CSARRTDYGYTF. The chain couples TRBV20-1 to TRBJ1-2; D is ambiguous. With 2 bases removed from V and 3 bases from J, the gap between germline ends came to 7 bases. Germline-derived CDR1 and CDR2 are DFQATT and SNEGSKA (reference sequence). The CDR3 has 12 amino acids.

This clone showed up many times. This rearrangement joins TRBV2 to TRBJ1-1, with D perhaps matching TRBD1 (5 bases). The germline V and J ends were trimmed by 4 bases and 6 bases, with 12 bases remaining between them. The CDR3 is made up of 13 amino acids. Germline CDR1 is SNHLY and CDR2 is FYNNEI. In DNA form, the CDR3 reads TGTGCCAGCAGTGTTGACAGTATTCCTGAAGCTTTCTTT. It codes for CASSVDSIPEAFF.

This clone was seen repeatedly, ten times or more. The chain employs TRBV2 and TRBJ1-1; no clear D. The germline CDR1 and CDR2 sequences are SNHLY and FYNNEI. The V and J ends lost 6 bases and 1 base respectively, with 15 bases between them. CDR3 size: 15 residues. CDR3: CASSAYRGKNTEAFF. For the CDR3, the DNA is TGTGCCAGCAGCGCCTATCGGGGAAAGAACACTGAAGCTTTCTTT.

This clone was observed many times. The V call is TRBV6-1, the J call TRBJ2-7, with D hard to call. The CDR3 is made up of 12 amino acids. CDR1 is MNHNS and CDR2 is SASEGT in the germline V gene. The V end lost 3 bases, the J end lost 2 bases, and 5 bases lay between the germline ends. CDR3 region: CASSDIAYEQYF. The CDR3 coding sequence is TGTGCCAGCAGTGACATAGCCTACGAGCAGTACTTC.

This clone was recorded at least ten times. This chain uses TRBV5-6 with TRBJ1-6; TRBD1 matches at 7 bases. Per germline, CDR1 SGHDT and CDR2 YYEEEE. This CDR3 is 15 amino acids long. With V trimmed by 2 bases and J by 7 bases, 6 bases remained unmatched. DNA of the CDR3: TGTGCCAGCAGCTTTGACAGGGACCTAAATTCACCCCTCCACTTT. Its protein product is CASSFDRDLNSPLHF. Supplemented by reference TRBV5-6 and TRBJ1-6, the full variable domain reads DAGVTQSPTHLIKTRGQQVTLRCSPKSGHDTVSWYQQALGQGPQFIFQYYEEEERQRGNFPDRFSGHQFPNYSSELNVNALLLGDSALYLCASSFDRDLNSPLHFGNGTRLTVT.

This clone has ten or more counts. CDR3 bases: TGTGCCAGCAGTTTAAGGGGTGCGGGCAGACTAAGCAATCAGCCCCAGCATTTT. Protein product: CASSLRGAGRLSNQPQHF. The gene calls are TRBV28 and TRBJ1-5; D possibly corresponds to TRBD1 (5 bases). Germline V CDR1 and CDR2: MDHEN, SYDVKM. The V and J ends lost 2 bases and 1 base respectively, with 18 bases between them. The CDR3 totals 18 residues.

This clone was seen repeatedly, ten times or more. The genes are TRBV27 and TRBJ2-5, with D maybe TRBD2 (5 bases). V lost 3 bases and J lost 4, with 9 bases in between. Germline values: CDR1 MNHEY, CDR2 SMNVEV (reference sequence). The CDR3 sequence is 13 residues long. Here the CDR3 DNA reads TGTGCCAGCAGTTTGACACGGGGAGAGACCCAGTACTTC. It specifies CASSLTRGETQYF.